The clone carrying this T cell receptor beta chain was observed a handful of times. The antigen is undetermined. The record originates from a study of beta chain features in type 1 diabetes. Whole-study findings and limits: The study found moderately but significantly shorter TCRB CDR3s in all four CD4+ subsets of Type 1 diabetes patients.

The sequenced template was cDNA made from the entire isolated RNA. Generated by immunoSEQ multiplex PCR, the TCRdb table keeps only in-frame clones and is missing some. This sample carries hundreds of thousands of clones, around an eighth of them seen once, and the ten largest clones take 0.022%. V shed 1 base and J shed 0 bases, with 18 bases lying between them. CDR3 size: 18 residues. The germline CDR1 and CDR2 sequences are LGHNA and YNFKEQ. This rearrangement joins TRBV4-2 to TRBJ1-1; tentative D call: TRBD1 (5 bases). The source is a man aged 18 to 29 with type 1 diabetes. The sample consisted of naive CD4+ T cells from blood. DNA of the CDR3: TGTGCCAGCAGCCAAGTGGGCGGGGCGCGAACTCTGAACACTGAAGCTTTCTTT. Translating gives CASSQVGGARTLNTEAFF.